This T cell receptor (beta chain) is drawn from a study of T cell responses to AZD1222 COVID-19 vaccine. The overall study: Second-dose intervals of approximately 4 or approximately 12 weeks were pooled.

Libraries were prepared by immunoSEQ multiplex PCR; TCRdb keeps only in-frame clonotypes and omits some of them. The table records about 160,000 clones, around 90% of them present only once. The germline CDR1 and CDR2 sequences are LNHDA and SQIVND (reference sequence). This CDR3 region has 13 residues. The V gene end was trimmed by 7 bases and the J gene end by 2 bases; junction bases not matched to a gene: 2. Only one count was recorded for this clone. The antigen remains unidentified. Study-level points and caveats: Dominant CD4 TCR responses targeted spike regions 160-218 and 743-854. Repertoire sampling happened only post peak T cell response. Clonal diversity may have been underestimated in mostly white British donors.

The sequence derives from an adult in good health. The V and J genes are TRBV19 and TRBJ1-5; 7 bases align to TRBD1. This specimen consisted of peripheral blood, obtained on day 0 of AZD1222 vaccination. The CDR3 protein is CASKGQRNQPQHF. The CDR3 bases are TGTGCCAGTAAGGGACAGCGCAATCAGCCCCAGCATTTT.